This T cell receptor beta chain was found in a study of T-cell reconstitution after alpha-beta-depleted transplantation in children. Regarding the study as a whole: Some patients showed high day-60 TCRbeta diversity, which derived from surviving recipient T cells and thymic progenitors. From newly produced T cells came most of the T-cell counts and diversity one year after transplant. Expanded graft clones numbering several hundred reportedly gave rise to alpha-beta T cells about two months after transplant.

Unique molecular identifiers were incorporated when the TCRbeta library was constructed. Each CDR3 protein is one row after TCRdb ran MiXCR on the PCR reads. Among 350,000 to 500,000 distinct CDR3 sequences listed, approximately 41% were seen once. This clonotype was picked up a small number of times. Its matching antigen is unknown. CDR1 SGHRS and CDR2 YFSETQ come from the germline V gene. The CDR3 spans 14 residues. The J segment lost 5 bases and the V segment lost 5 bases, leaving 9 bases of the junction unmatched. The TCR was taken from a girl aged 2-10 years with aplastic anemia, due to receive a stem cell transplant. V gene TRBV5-1 combines with J gene TRBJ1-1; 7 bases line up with TRBD1. This sample comprised PBMCs, obtained before TCRalphabeta/CD19-depleted stem cell transplant. The CDR3 sequence is CASRKQGRGTEAFF. CDR3 sequence (DNA): TGCGCCAGCAGGAAACAGGGGAGGGGGACTGAAGCTTTCTTT.